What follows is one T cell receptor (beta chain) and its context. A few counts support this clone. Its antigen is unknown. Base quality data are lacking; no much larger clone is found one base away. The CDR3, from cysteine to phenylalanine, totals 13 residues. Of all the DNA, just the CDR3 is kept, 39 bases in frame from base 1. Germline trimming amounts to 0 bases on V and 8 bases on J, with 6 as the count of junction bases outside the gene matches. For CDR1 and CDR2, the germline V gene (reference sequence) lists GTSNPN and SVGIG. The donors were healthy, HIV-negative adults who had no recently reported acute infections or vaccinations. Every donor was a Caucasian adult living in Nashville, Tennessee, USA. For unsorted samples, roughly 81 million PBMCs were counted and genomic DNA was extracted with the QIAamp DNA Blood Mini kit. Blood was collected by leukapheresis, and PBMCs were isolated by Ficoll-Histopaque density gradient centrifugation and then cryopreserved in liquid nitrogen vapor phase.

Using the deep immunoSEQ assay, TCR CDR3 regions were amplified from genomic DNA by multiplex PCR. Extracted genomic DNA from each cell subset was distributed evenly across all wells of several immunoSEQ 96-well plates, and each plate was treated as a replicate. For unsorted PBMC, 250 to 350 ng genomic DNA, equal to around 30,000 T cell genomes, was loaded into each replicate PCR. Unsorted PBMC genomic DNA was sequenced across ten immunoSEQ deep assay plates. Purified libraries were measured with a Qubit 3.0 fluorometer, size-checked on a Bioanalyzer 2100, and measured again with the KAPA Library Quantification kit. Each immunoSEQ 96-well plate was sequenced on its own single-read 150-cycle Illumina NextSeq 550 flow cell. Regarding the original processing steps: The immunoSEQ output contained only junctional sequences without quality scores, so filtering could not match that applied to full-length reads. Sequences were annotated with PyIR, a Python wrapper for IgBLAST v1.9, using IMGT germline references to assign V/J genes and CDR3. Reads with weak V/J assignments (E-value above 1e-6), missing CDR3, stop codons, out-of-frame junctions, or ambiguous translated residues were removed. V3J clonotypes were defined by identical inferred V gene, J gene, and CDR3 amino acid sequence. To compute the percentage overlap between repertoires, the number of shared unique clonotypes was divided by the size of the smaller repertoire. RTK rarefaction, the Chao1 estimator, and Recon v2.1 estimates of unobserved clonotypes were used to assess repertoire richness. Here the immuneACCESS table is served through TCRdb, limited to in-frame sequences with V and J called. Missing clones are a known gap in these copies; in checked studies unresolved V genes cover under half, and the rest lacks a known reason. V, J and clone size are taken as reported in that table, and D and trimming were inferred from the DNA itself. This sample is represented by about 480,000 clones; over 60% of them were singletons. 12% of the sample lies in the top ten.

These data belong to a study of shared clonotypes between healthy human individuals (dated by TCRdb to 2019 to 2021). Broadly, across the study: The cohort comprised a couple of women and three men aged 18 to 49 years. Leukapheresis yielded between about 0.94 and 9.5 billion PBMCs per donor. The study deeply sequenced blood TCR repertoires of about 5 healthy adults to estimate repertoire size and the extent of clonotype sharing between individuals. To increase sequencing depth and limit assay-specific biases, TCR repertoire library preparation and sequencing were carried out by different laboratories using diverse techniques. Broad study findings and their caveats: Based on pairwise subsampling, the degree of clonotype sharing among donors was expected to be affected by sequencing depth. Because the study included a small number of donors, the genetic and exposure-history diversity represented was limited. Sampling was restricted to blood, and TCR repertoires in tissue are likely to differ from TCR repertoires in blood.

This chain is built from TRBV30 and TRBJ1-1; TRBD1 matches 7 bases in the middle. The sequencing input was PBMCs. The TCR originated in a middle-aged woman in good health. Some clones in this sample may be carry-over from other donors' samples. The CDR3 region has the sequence CAWSVGTAYEAFF. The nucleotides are TGTGCCTGGAGTGTGGGGACAGCTTACGAAGCTTTCTTT.